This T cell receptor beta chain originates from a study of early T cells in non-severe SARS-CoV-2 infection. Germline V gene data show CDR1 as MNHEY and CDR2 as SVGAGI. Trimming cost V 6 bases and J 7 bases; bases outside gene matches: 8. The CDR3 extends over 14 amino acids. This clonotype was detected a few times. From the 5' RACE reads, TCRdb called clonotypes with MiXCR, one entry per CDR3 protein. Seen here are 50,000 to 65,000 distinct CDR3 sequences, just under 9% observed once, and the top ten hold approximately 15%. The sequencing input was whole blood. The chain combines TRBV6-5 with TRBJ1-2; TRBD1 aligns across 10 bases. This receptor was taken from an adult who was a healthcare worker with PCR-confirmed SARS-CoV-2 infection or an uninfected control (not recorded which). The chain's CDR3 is CASRSRDRGFGYTF. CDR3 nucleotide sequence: TGTGCCAGCAGGTCACGGGACAGGGGATTTGGCTACACCTTC.